The 24 T cell receptor beta chains in this list originate from one sample, sequenced in a study of cytomegalovirus exposure and HLA in healthy donors. PCR primers comprised 60 Vbeta and 13 Jbeta primers. Clones were sequenced by immunoSEQ multiplex PCR, and TCRdb holds only the in-frame ones, with some missing. The profile covers around 150,000 clones, with 80% appearing a single time and around 2.2% taken by the ten largest. The sequenced material came from PBMCs. The receptors derive from a man aged 25-45 years in good health and CMV-seronegative.

In DNA form, the CDR3 reads TGTGCCAGCAGCTTAGGGACAGGCCGGATGAACACTGAAGCTTTCTTT. Translation: CASSLGTGRMNTEAFF. V gene TRBV11-2 combines with J gene TRBJ1-1; TRBD1 matches 7 bases. Germline CDR1 reads SGHAT; CDR2 reads FQNNGV. This CDR3 has 16 amino acids. The V segment lost 1 base and the J segment 0 bases; nucleotides outside the gene matches: 5.

The CDR3 here is CASSLGSSLETQYF. CDR3 sequence (DNA): TGTGCCAGTAGTCTTGGTAGCTCCTTGGAGACCCAGTACTTC. The chain carries TRBV19 and TRBJ2-5; D is undetermined. Germline values: CDR1 LNHDA, CDR2 SQIVND (reference sequence). The length of the CDR3 is 14 residues. The ends were cut back, 5 bases at V and 5 bases at J, with 15 bases in the middle.

This clone was seen a handful of times. This sequence joins TRBV2 and TRBJ2-3; the match to TRBD2 covers 10 bases. The CDR3 has 12 residues. V shed 8 bases and J 8 bases; nucleotides not matched to a gene: 4. Germline lookup yields CDR1 SNHLY and CDR2 FYNNEI. Here the CDR3 reads CASLSGGGTQYF. The DNA of the CDR3 is TGTGCCAGCCTGAGCGGGGGGGGTACGCAGTATTTT.

The sample holds one count of this clone. The chain joins TRBV5-1 to TRBJ2-1, with 7 bases fitting TRBD2. V lost 0 bases and J lost 9; bases outside the gene matches: 15. CDR1 and CDR2 (germline): SGHRS, YFSETQ. The CDR3 consists of 17 residues. The CDR3 sequence: CASSLGAGRAGVGEQFF. The CDR3 DNA sequence: TGCGCCAGCAGCTTGGGGGCTGGCAGGGCGGGAGTCGGTGAGCAGTTCTTC.

The chain employs TRBV28 and TRBJ1-2, with 7 nucleotides matching TRBD1. Germline V gene lookup returns CDR1 MDHEN and CDR2 SYDVKM. V shed 8 bases and J 4 bases; nucleotides not matched to a gene: 16. The CDR3 is 16 residues long. The DNA of the CDR3 is TGTGCCAGCTACGCCCTGGAACGAGGGGGCTTCTATGGCTACACCTTC. It is translated as CASYALERGGFYGYTF.

The chain links TRBV5-4 to TRBJ2-5, with a tentative D call TRBD2 (5 bases). In germline, CDR1 is SGHNT, CDR2 YYREEE (reference sequence). The V and J ends lost 0 bases and 3 bases respectively, with 12 bases between them. The CDR3 consists of 15 residues. The CDR3 bases are TGTGCCAGCAGCTTGGAGGCGGGCGGAGAAGAGACCCAGTACTTC. It specifies CASSLEAGGEETQYF.

This clone has more than one count but fewer than ten. The chain has TRBV6-1 and TRBJ1-1, with TRBD1 identical over 7 bases. Unmatched junction bases numbered 2, after V lost 4 bases and J lost 0 bases. The CDR3 spans 14 residues. Germline V CDR1 and CDR2: MNHNS, SASEGT. The CDR3 here is CASSAGQLNTEAFF. As DNA, the CDR3 is TGTGCCAGCAGTGCGGGACAGCTGAACACTGAAGCTTTCTTT.

This clone appeared many times. The genes are TRBV6-4 and TRBJ2-1, with 8 bases aligning to TRBD2. The CDR3 spans 15 residues. CDR1 and CDR2 from the germline V gene are MRHNA and SNTAGT. V lost 4 bases, J lost 3 bases, and 5 bases stayed unmatched. CDR3 nucleotide sequence: TGTGCCAGCAGTGCCACAGCGGGAGACTACAATGAGCAGTTCTTC. Translation gives CASSATAGDYNEQFF.

The chain combines TRBV25-1 with TRBJ1-3; TRBD1 matches at 8 bases. The end of the DNA fits TRBJ2-2 better, so the J call may be wrong. The CDR3 is made up of 16 amino acids. Germline V CDR1 and CDR2: MGHDK, SYGVNS. CDR3 region: CARSDRDRSNTGELFF. CDR3 DNA: TGTGCCAGGTCCGACCGGGACAGGTCGAACACCGGGGAGCTGTTTTTT.

The CDR3 region has the DNA TGTGCCAGTAGTGTCCGAGATACGCAGTATTTT. This sequence encodes CASSVRDTQYF. The chain uses TRBV19 and TRBJ2-3; D not resolved. Trimming stripped 5 bases from V and 5 bases from J, with 5 bases between. The CDR3 contains 11 residues. CDR1 LNHDA and CDR2 SQIVND come from the germline V gene (reference sequence).

This chain links TRBV7-8 with TRBJ1-5; D unresolved. In germline, CDR1 is SGHVS, CDR2 FQNEAQ. The germline V and J ends were trimmed by 5 bases and 6 bases, with 14 bases remaining between them. CDR3 size: 14 residues. CDR3 DNA sequence: TGTGCCAGCAGCCCCGTTCCCCCGAGTCAGCCCCAGCATTTT. It yields the protein CASSPVPPSQPQHF. The full variable domain, its missing parts supplied by reference TRBV7-8 and TRBJ1-5, is GAGVSQSPRYKVAKRGQDVALRCDPISGHVSLFWYQQALGQGPEFLTYFQNEAQLDKSGLPSDRFFAERPEGSVSTLKIQRTQQEDSAVYLCASSPVPPSQPQHFGDGTRLSIL.

This clone was picked up one time. V and J are TRBV18 and TRBJ2-7; the D is unclear. This CDR3 spans 15 amino acids. CDR1 KGHSH and CDR2 LQKENI come from the germline V gene. Trimming took off 4 bases at V and 5 bases at J, with 18 bases between the two ends. CDR3 nucleotide sequence: TGTGCCAGCTCACGTACTTCCCAGGCCGGCCACGAGCAGTACTTC. Translating it yields CASSRTSQAGHEQYF.

The chain is built from TRBV5-4 and TRBJ2-1; TRBD2 agrees at 15 bases. The trim removed 4 bases at V and 9 bases at J, leaving 8 bases unmatched. Germline V gene lookup returns CDR1 SGHNT and CDR2 YYREEE (reference sequence). The CDR3 runs to 16 residues. DNA for the CDR3: TGTGCCAGCAGCCCGACCCGGACTAGCGGGAGGGGTGAGCAGTTCTTC. It specifies CASSPTRTSGRGEQFF.

This clone was detected a few times. V is TRBV10-3 and J is TRBJ1-2; no firm D call. Germline V CDR1 and CDR2: ENHRY, SYGVKD. V was clipped by 8 bases and J by 4 bases, with 14 bases between them. The CDR3 loop spans 13 amino acids. In DNA form, the CDR3 reads TGTGCCATCTCTGGGCCAGCCCGCTATGGCTACACCTTC. This codes for CAISGPARYGYTF.

V gene TRBV9 combines with J gene TRBJ2-3, with 10 positions matching TRBD2. The CDR3 spans 16 residues. The junction had 9 bases not matched to a gene; V was cut back by 4 bases and J by 4 bases. From germline, CDR1 is SGDLS and CDR2 YYNGEE. This chain's CDR3 is CASSSRTSGLADTQYF. The CDR3 nucleotides are TGTGCCAGCAGCTCCCGGACTAGCGGTCTGGCAGATACGCAGTATTTT.

This rearrangement joins TRBV7-2 to TRBJ2-1, with a possible D match to TRBD2 (6 bases). Germline assignment: CDR1 SGHTA and CDR2 FQGNSA. CDR3 length: 15 amino acids. The germline V and J ends were trimmed by 1 base and 1 base, with 8 bases remaining between them. The CDR3 loop is CASSLGGRSYNEQFF. CDR3 bases: TGTGCCAGCAGCTTAGGTGGGAGGTCCTACAATGAGCAGTTCTTC.

For the CDR3, the DNA is TGTGCCAGCAGGGTAGACGAGGGCGATCAGCCCCAGCATTTT. This translates into CASRVDEGDQPQHF. The chain couples TRBV2 to TRBJ1-5; D remains unclear. The germline V and J ends were trimmed by 6 bases and 5 bases, with 14 bases remaining between them. Germline CDR1 SNHLY, CDR2 FYNNEI. The CDR3 loop spans 14 amino acids.

The chain is built from TRBV4-1 and TRBJ2-2, with TRBD2 as a possible D gene (6 bases). CDR1 is MGHRA, CDR2 YSYEKL, per germline. The length of the CDR3 is 16 residues. Trimming left V 2 bases short and J 0 bases short, with 10 bases between. CDR3 DNA: TGCGCCAGCAGCCAAACCGGGGGAGCGAACACCGGGGAGCTGTTTTTT. Translating it yields CASSQTGGANTGELFF.

The genes are TRBV7-2 and TRBJ2-5, with 8 bases aligning to TRBD2. The CDR3 sequence is 15 residues long. Germline-derived CDR1 and CDR2 are SGHTA and FQGNSA. V lost 5 bases, J lost 5 bases, and 10 bases stayed unmatched. Here the CDR3 reads CASSPGRSGSETQYF. CDR3 DNA: TGTGCCAGCAGCCCAGGTCGAAGCGGGAGCGAGACCCAGTACTTC.

The chain uses TRBV7-9 and TRBJ1-4; TRBD1 might be the D (5 bases). This CDR3 comprises 17 residues. V was shortened by 5 bases and J by 3 bases, with 19 bases between the two germline ends. Germline CDR1 is SEHNR and CDR2 is FQNEAQ (reference sequence). CDR3 coding DNA: TGTGCCAGCAGCGCAGTGGGGTCTAGGGGCCCTAATGAAAAACTGTTTTTT. As protein: CASSAVGSRGPNEKLFF.

The V and J genes are TRBV30 and TRBJ1-1; no reliable D call. The CDR3 extends over 10 amino acids. V lost 6 bases and J 4 bases, leaving 6 bases between the germline ends. Germline V lookup: CDR1 GTSNPN, CDR2 SVGIG (reference sequence). The DNA of the CDR3 is TGTGCCTGTCAGCGCACTGAAGCTTTCTTT. Its translation: CACQRTEAFF.

V usage is TRBV28 and J usage is TRBJ2-1; TRBD2 agrees at 10 bases. Trimming cost V 4 bases and J 12 bases; bases outside gene matches: 12. Per the germline V gene, CDR1 is MDHEN and CDR2 is SYDVKM. The CDR3 contains 15 residues. CDR3 bases: TGTGCCAGCAGTTCCTTTCAGCGGGAGGGCGTGGGGCAGTTCTTC. This gives the protein CASSSFQREGVGQFF.

The chain recombines TRBV7-6 with TRBJ2-5; no clear D. Germline-derived CDR1 and CDR2 are SGHVS and FNYEAQ. Trimming took off 3 bases at V and 1 base at J, with 6 bases between the two ends. This CDR3 has 13 residues. CDR3 protein: CASSFGRQETQYF. In nucleotides, the CDR3 is TGTGCCAGCAGCTTTGGGCGCCAAGAGACCCAGTACTTC.

The gene calls are TRBV5-1 and TRBJ2-1; no firm D call. V gave up 4 bases and J gave up 3 bases, with 8 bases separating them. The germline CDR1 and CDR2 sequences are SGHRS and YFSETQ. This CDR3 contains 13 residues. The CDR3: CASSPGFYNEQFF. The DNA of the CDR3 is TGCGCCAGCAGCCCCGGGTTCTACAATGAGCAGTTCTTC. Looking up the rest from reference TRBV5-1 and TRBJ2-1 gives the full variable domain: KAGVTQTPRYLIKTRGQQVTLSCSPISGHRSVSWYQQTPGQGLQFLFEYFSETQRNKGNFPGRFSGRQFSNSRSEMNVSTLELGDSALYLCASSPGFYNEQFFGPGTRLTVL.